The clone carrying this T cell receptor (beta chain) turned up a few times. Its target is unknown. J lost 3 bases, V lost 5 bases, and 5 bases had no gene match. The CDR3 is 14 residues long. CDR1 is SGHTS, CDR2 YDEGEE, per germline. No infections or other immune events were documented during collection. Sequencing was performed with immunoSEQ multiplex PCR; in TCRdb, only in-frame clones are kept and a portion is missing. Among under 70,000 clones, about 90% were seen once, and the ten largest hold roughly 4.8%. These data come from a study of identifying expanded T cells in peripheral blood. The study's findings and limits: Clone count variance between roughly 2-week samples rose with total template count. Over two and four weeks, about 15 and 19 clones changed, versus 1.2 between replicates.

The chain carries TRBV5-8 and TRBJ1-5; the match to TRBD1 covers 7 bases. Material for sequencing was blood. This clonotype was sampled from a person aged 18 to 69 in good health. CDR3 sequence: CASRSGTVNQPQHF. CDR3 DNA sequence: TGTGCCAGCAGATCCGGGACAGTCAATCAGCCCCAGCATTTT.